This T cell receptor beta chain was recovered during a study of a mutant IDH1 vaccine in newly diagnosed glioma. The wider study: Earlier care involved radiotherapy, temozolomide, or both, and the majority received both.

The time point: week 35, safety follow-up. Each dose of the vaccine consisted of 300 ug of mutant IDH1 20-mer peptide, with topical imiquimod. Whole-study results and caveats: The study observed vaccine-induced immune responses in 90% to 95% of patients.

Sequencing was performed with immunoSEQ multiplex PCR; in TCRdb, only in-frame clones are kept and a portion is missing. The sample has 40,000 to 45,000 clones, approximately 80% seen once; the top ten hold under 6%. About this clone itself: Its antigen is undetermined.

Sequencing used PBMCs, obtained from a glioma patient whose treatment included an IDH1 peptide vaccine. The receptor's source is a woman between 50 and 59 years old with glioma.

The CDR3 loop is CASSFVGGRAEAFF. The CDR3 DNA is TGTGCCAGCAGCTTTGTCGGGGGGCGGGCTGAAGCTTTCTTT. The chain has TRBV7-9 and TRBJ1-1; maybe TRBD1 (6 bases). V was pared by 3 bases and J by 6 bases, with 14 bases between. The CDR3 runs 14 residues. Germline CDR1 and CDR2: SEHNR and FQNEAQ (reference sequence). Complete variable domain (other parts from reference TRBV7-9 and TRBJ1-1): DTGVSQNPRHKITKRGQNVTFRCDPISEHNRLYWYRQTLGQGPEFLTYFQNEAQLEKSRLLSDRFSAERPKGSFSTLEIQRTEQGDSAMYLCASSFVGGRAEAFFGQGTRLTVV.